Sequencing of this T cell receptor (beta chain) was carried out in a study of blood T cell repertoires in COVID-19 (dated by TCRdb to 2018 to 2020). For the wider study: Collaborator samples came from the United States, Italy and Spain and covered acute and convalescent phases of COVID-19. The dataset comprised deeply sampled blood TCRbeta repertoires from subjects exposed to, actively infected with, or recovered from COVID-19. The repertoires were released in a freely available public database meant as a resource for research on the immune response to SARS-CoV-2. Where HLA class I and class II types were available, the types were taken from metadata supplied by the sample provider, not from assay-based typing. Nearly every sample came with metadata listing a de-identified subject ID, COVID-19 status, age in years and sex. The samples were drawn from two sources: the first 160 participants of the ongoing ImmuneRACE study, and fewer than 1,500 subjects contributed by 6 global collaborators. The material from the prospective study consisted of cDNA or gDNA derived from T cells, B-cell-depleted T cells, or PBMCs.

Each collaborating institution followed its own protocols to collect whole blood in K2EDTA tubes. For TCRbeta analysis, collaborators shipped samples as frozen whole blood, isolated PBMCs, or DNA extracted from either of those sample types. The study at large found these results: Clinical and demographic metadata were provided uncurated, with the amount varying by source and participant.

In the germline V gene, CDR1 corresponds to MNHEY and CDR2 to SVGAGI. At the junction V is shortened by 5 bases and J by 5 bases, with 8 bases in between. The CDR3 contains 12 residues, cysteine and phenylalanine counted. The sequence is cut down to CDR3 DNA, 36 bases in frame from base 1. TCRbeta CDR3 regions were amplified from genomic DNA using the immunoSEQ Assay, a bias-controlled multiplex PCR. In the authors' own workflow: The number of nucleated cells in each sample was estimated by amplification of reference gene primers within the assay. To quantify the absolute abundance of each unique TCRbeta CDR3 rearrangement, sequence reads were collapsed and filtered. Productive Simpson clonality was computed per sample as the square root of Simpson's diversity index over productive rearrangements. TCRdb mirrors the immuneACCESS table, restricted to in-frame sequences. Some clones are absent from its copies; in checked studies, under half trace to an unresolved V gene, and the reason for the others is unknown. V, J and clone size were drawn from that table, and D and trimming were deduced from the DNA. This sample is represented by 350,000 to 450,000 clones; 85% of them were singletons. The leading ten clones occupy roughly 3.4% of the sample.

A word on this clone: Its antigen is unknown. The record has no base qualities; no much larger clone is one base away.

The sequence was collected from a woman younger than 35 with acute or convalescent COVID-19. This chain joins TRBV6-5 to TRBJ2-3; confidence is insufficient to name the D gene. Sequencing was performed on peripheral blood. The bases are TGTGCCAGCAGTACAGAGTTAGATACGCAGTATTTT. The translation is CASSTELDTQYF.